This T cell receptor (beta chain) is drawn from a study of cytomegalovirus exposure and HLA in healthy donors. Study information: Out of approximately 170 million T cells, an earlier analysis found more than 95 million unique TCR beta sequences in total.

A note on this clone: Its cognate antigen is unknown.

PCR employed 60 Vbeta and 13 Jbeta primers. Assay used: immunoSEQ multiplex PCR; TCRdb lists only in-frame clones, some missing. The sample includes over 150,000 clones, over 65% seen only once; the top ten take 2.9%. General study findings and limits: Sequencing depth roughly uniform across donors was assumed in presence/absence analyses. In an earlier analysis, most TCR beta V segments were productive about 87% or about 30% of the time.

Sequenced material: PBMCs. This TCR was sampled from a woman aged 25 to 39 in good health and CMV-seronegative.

CDR3 DNA: TGTGCCAGCAGTTCCCATGAAGGGGGCCCTAGAAACACCATATATTTT. It yields the protein CASSSHEGGPRNTIYF. The rearrangement uses TRBV28 and TRBJ1-3; 7 bases agree with TRBD1. Germline CDR1 MDHEN, CDR2 SYDVKM. V gave up 4 bases and J gave up 5 bases; unmatched junction bases: 11. The CDR3 sequence is 16 residues long.